A selection of T cell receptor beta chains follows, all from one sample in a study of T cell responses to AZD1222 COVID-19 vaccine. TCRdb's copy holds only in-frame clones and misses some; the assay was immunoSEQ multiplex PCR. The table includes about 75,000 clones, 88% detected once. Sequenced here: peripheral blood, sampled 28 days after the second dose of the MenACWY control vaccine. The source is an adult who received the MenACWY meningococcal vaccine as a control. Each CDR3 is given with its conserved first and last residue. The D gene is left open where the match is weak. Some rows mark clone size as missing; the rest say once, few, many or name a class of expanded clone.

j_call clone_size v_call d_call cdr3_length cdr3_nt cdr3_aa
TRBJ1-1 . TRBV6-4 . 14 TGTGCCAGCAGACTGACAGCTCATAACACTGAAGCTTTCTTT CASRLTAHNTEAFF
TRBJ2-7 . TRBV2 . 12 TGTGCCAGTCGTGAGGGGGTCCACGAGCAGTACTTC CASREGVHEQYF
TRBJ2-3 . TRBV27 TRBD2 15 TGTGCCAGCAGTACCCGGACTAGCCCCTCCGATACGCAGTATTTT CASSTRTSPSDTQYF
TRBJ1-1 . TRBV3-1/TRBV3-2 . 14 TGTGCCAGCAGCCCGGGGTTTACTAGTAGAGAAGCTTTCTTT CASSPGFTSREAFF
TRBJ2-6 . TRBV19 . 15 TGTGCCAGTAGTCCTGTAGGCTCTGGGGCCAACGTCCTGACTTTC CASSPVGSGANVLTF
TRBJ2-2 . TRBV18 TRBD2 15 TGTGCCAGCTCAGAACGGGACTACCACACCGGGGAGCTGTTTTTT CASSERDYHTGELFF
TRBJ2-7 . TRBV7-3 TRBD1 15 TGTGCCAGCAGCCCTAGGGGACAGGGGGCGGACGAGCAGTACTTC CASSPRGQGADEQYF
TRBJ1-6 . TRBV30 TRBD1 15 TGTGCCTGGAGTGTGGAAAACAGGGGCGATTCACCCCTCCACTTT CAWSVENRGDSPLHF
TRBJ1-2 once TRBV6-5 TRBD1 14 TGTGCCAGCAGCACGGGACAGGGGGCCTATGGCTACACCTTC CASSTGQGAYGYTF
TRBJ2-3 . TRBV5-4 TRBD1 14 TGTGCCAGCAGCTCACAGGGGAGCACAGATACGCAGTATTTT CASSSQGSTDTQYF
TRBJ2-7 . TRBV28 . 16 TGTGCCAGCAGTCCCGTCGAACAGGGACGGCACTACGAGCAGTACTTC CASSPVEQGRHYEQYF
TRBJ1-2 . TRBV7-8 . 14 TGTGCCAGCAGCTTAGCGGACAGAAGCTATGGCTACACCTTC CASSLADRSYGYTF
TRBJ2-2 . TRBV11-3 . 15 TGTGCCAGCAGCTTATCTACAGGAAGGACCGGGGAGCTGTTTTTT CASSLSTGRTGELFF
TRBJ2-1 few TRBV25-1 . 11 TGTGCCAGCAGTATCGGAGATGAGCAGTTCTTC CASSIGDEQFF
TRBJ2-1 . TRBV19 TRBD2 15 TGTGCCAGTAGTATGGGAGCGGGGGGGAAGAATGAGCAGTTCTTC CASSMGAGGKNEQFF
TRBJ1-5 . TRBV7-8 . 15 TGTGCCAGCAGCTTAGCGTTAAGGGGGGATCAGCCCCAGCATTTT CASSLALRGDQPQHF
TRBJ2-5 . TRBV3-1/TRBV3-2 TRBD1 14 TGTGCCAGCAGCCAAGGCAGGGGGCAAGAGACCCAGTACTTC CASSQGRGQETQYF
TRBJ1-3 . TRBV21-1 . 17 TGTGCCAGCAGCAAAGCGTCGGACAATTGCTCTGGAAACACCATATATTTT CASSKASDNCSGNTIYF
TRBJ2-1 . TRBV2 TRBD2 14 TGTGCCAGCAGTGAAGGGTCGGCTAGCGGGGATCGGTTCTTC CASSEGSASGDRFF
TRBJ1-4 . TRBV19 TRBD1 15 TGTGCCAGTACCCCAAGGGGACAGACCCATGAAAAACTGTTTTTT CASTPRGQTHEKLFF
TRBJ2-1 . TRBV20-1 TRBD2 12 TGCAGTGCTAGTTGGACCGGGGGGACGCAGTTCTTC CSASWTGGTQFF
TRBJ1-4 . TRBV27 . 15 TGTGCCAGCAGTCCTTTCAGCGCTACTAATGAAAAACTGTTTTTT CASSPFSATNEKLFF
TRBJ1-2 once TRBV11-2 TRBD1 13 TGTGCCAGCAGCCTGGACAGGGGGCATGGCTACACCTTC CASSLDRGHGYTF
TRBJ1-4 . TRBV7-2 TRBD1 14 TGTGCCAGCAGCTCCGGGACAGGCCGGGAAAAACTGTTTTTT CASSSGTGREKLFF
TRBJ2-2 . TRBV5-1 TRBD1 15 TGCGCCAGCAGCTTGGAGGCAGGGGGTACCGGGGAGCTGTTTTTT CASSLEAGGTGELFF
TRBJ2-7 . TRBV29-1 . 13 TGCAGCGCCGATAGTGAACTGGGACACGAGCAGTACTTC CSADSELGHEQYF
TRBJ1-2 . TRBV4-1 TRBD1 18 TGCGCCAGCAGCCAAGGGGTATTAGTGACAGGGCGGGACTATGGCTACACCTTC CASSQGVLVTGRDYGYTF
TRBJ1-5 . TRBV4-1 TRBD1 19 TGCGCCAGCAGCCATCCCACTACCCGGGACAGGGGGCGCAATCAGCCCCAGCATTTT CASSHPTTRDRGRNQPQHF
TRBJ2-5 . TRBV7-9 . 15 TGTGCCAGCAGCTTAGGAGGGGGTCCCCAAGAGACCCAGTACTTC CASSLGGGPQETQYF
TRBJ1-2 . TRBV3-1/TRBV3-2 . 15 TGTGCCAGCAGCCAAGATCCCAGGTTGAACTATGGCTACACCTTC CASSQDPRLNYGYTF
TRBJ1-1 . TRBV30 . 12 TGTGCCTGGAGTGTACTGGTCACTGAAGCTTTCTTT CAWSVLVTEAFF
TRBJ1-1 . TRBV6-5 . 13 TGTGCCAGCAAGTGGGTCTTAGGGACTGAAGCTTTCTTT CASKWVLGTEAFF
TRBJ2-1 . TRBV6-2/TRBV6-3 . 11 TGTGCCAGCAGTTACCCGCAGGAGCAGTTCTTC CASSYPQEQFF
TRBJ2-3 . TRBV28 TRBD1 15 TGTGCCAGCAGCCCGGGACAGGGGAGCACAGATACGCAGTATTTT CASSPGQGSTDTQYF
TRBJ2-7 . TRBV19 TRBD1 13 TGTGCCAGTAGTACGGGACAGACCTACGAGCAGTACTTC CASSTGQTYEQYF
TRBJ1-1 once TRBV6-2/TRBV6-3 . 12 TGTGCCAGCAGTTACTCTTGGGGAGAAGCTTTCTTT CASSYSWGEAFF
TRBJ2-5 . TRBV5-1 TRBD1 14 TGCGCCAGCAGCGTCGGGGACAGCCAAGAGACCCAGTACTTC CASSVGDSQETQYF
TRBJ2-2 many TRBV19 . 13 TGTGCCAGTAGTATCGGTAGCGGCGGGGAGCTGTTTTTT CASSIGSGGELFF
TRBJ1-2 few TRBV2 . 14 TGTGCCAGCAGTGAAAGTGCAGGGTACTATGGCTACACCTTC CASSESAGYYGYTF
TRBJ2-6 . TRBV9 . 14 TGTGCCAGCAGCTCAGGGGCTGGGGCCAACGTCCTGACTTTC CASSSGAGANVLTF
TRBJ1-4 . TRBV6-1 TRBD1 18 TGTGCCAGCAGTGAGGGGAGGACAGGGGGTAGGACTAATGAAAAACTGTTTTTT CASSEGRTGGRTNEKLFF
TRBJ1-4 . TRBV5-1 . 14 TGCGCCAGCAGCTTGGACAGTAAGAATGAAAAACTGTTTTTT CASSLDSKNEKLFF
TRBJ1-5 . TRBV19 . 13 TGTGCCAGTAGAAGGGCTAGCAATCAGCCCCAGCATTTT CASRRASNQPQHF
TRBJ1-2 . TRBV28 . 13 TGTGCCAGCAGTCCAGGAGACAACTATGGCTACACCTTC CASSPGDNYGYTF
TRBJ1-1 . TRBV5-4 . 17 TGTGCCAGCAGCCCGGGTGCGGGCCTCCTGGGGGGCACTGAAGCTTTCTTT CASSPGAGLLGGTEAFF
TRBJ2-5 . TRBV5-4 TRBD1 13 TGTGCCAGCAGGTCAACAGGGGTAGAGACCCAGTACTTC CASRSTGVETQYF
TRBJ2-6 . TRBV5-4 . 16 TGTGCCAGCAGCTTGATCCGGTTTGGTGGGGCCAACGTCCTGACTTTC CASSLIRFGGANVLTF
TRBJ1-5 . TRBV7-6 TRBD1 15 TGTGCCAGCAGCTTAAACAGGGGGATAGGGCAGCCCCAGCATTTT CASSLNRGIGQPQHF
TRBJ1-6 . TRBV6-6 TRBD1 17 TGTGCCAGCAGTCGAGGACAGGGGGCTATAGTTAATTCACCCCTCCACTTT CASSRGQGAIVNSPLHF
TRBJ2-1 . TRBV3-1/TRBV3-2 TRBD1 15 TGTGCCAGCACCCTATTGTCCGACAGGGGGGATGAGCAGTTCTTC CASTLLSDRGDEQFF
TRBJ1-5 . TRBV28 TRBD1 15 TGTGCCAGCAGTCCCGGACAGGGTCTAAAGCAGCCCCAGCATTTT CASSPGQGLKQPQHF
TRBJ2-1 once TRBV9 TRBD1 15 TGTGCCAGCAGCGCCGACAGGGGCACCTACAATGAGCAGTTCTTC CASSADRGTYNEQFF
TRBJ2-5 . TRBV2 . 14 TGTGCCAGCAGTGAAATGGTAGCCCCAGGGACCCAGTACTTC CASSEMVAPGTQYF
TRBJ2-1 . TRBV7-2 TRBD1 15 TGTGCCAGCAGCTCGGACAGGTGGTCTTACAATGAGCAGTTCTTC CASSSDRWSYNEQFF
TRBJ2-3 . TRBV6-2/TRBV6-3 TRBD1 16 TGTGCCAGCAGTCGACGGAGGACAGGGAGCACAGATACGCAGTATTTT CASSRRRTGSTDTQYF
TRBJ2-3 once TRBV5-1 TRBD2 15 TGCGCCAGCAGCTTGGCAGCGGGGGGTATAGATACGCAGTATTTT CASSLAAGGIDTQYF
TRBJ2-7 . TRBV9 . 14 TGTGCCAGCAGCGTAGAACCAGGCTCCTACGAGCAGTACTTC CASSVEPGSYEQYF